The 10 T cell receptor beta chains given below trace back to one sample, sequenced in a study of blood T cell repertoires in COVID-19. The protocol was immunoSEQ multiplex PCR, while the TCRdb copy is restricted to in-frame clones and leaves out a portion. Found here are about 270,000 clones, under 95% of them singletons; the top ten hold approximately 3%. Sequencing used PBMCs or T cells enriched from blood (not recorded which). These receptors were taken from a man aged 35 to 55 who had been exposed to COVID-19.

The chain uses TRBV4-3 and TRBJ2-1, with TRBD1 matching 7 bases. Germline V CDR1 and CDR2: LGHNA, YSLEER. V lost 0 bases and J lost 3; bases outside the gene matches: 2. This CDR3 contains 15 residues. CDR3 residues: CASSQETGSYNEQFF. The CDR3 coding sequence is TGCGCCAGCAGCCAAGAGACAGGGAGCTACAATGAGCAGTTCTTC.

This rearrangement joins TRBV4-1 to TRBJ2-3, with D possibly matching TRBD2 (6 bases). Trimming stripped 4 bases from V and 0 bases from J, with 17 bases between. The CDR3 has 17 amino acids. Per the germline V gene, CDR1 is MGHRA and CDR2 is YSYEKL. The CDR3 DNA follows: TGCGCCAGCAGCCGTAGCGGAGTAACTACTAGCACAGATACGCAGTATTTT. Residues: CASSRSGVTTSTDTQYF.

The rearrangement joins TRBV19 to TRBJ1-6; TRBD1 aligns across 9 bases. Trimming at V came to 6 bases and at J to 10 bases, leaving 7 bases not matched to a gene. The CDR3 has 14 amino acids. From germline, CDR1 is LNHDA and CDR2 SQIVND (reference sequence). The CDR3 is CASRNTGGGSPLHF. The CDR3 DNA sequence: TGTGCCAGTAGAAATACAGGGGGCGGATCACCCCTCCACTTT.

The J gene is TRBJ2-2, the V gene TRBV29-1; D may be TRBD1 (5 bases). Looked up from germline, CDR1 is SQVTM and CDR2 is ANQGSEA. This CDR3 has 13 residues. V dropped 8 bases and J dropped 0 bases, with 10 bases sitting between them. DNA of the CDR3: TGCAGCCTACAGGCAGCGAACACCGGGGAGCTGTTTTTT. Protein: CSLQAANTGELFF.

The CDR3 is CASSSPGGEQYF. CDR3 sequence (DNA): TGCGCCAGCAGCTCCCCGGGGGGCGAGCAGTACTTC. The chain has TRBV5-1 and TRBJ2-7, with 7 positions matching TRBD2. CDR3 length equals 12 residues. V lost 3 bases and J lost 6; bases outside the gene matches: 3. CDR1 is SGHRS and CDR2 is YFSETQ in the germline V gene.

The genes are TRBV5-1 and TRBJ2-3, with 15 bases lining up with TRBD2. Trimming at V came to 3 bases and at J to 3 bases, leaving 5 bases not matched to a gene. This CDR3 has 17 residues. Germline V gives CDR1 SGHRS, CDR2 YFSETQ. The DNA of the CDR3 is TGCGCCAGCAGCTCAGGACTAGCGGGAGGGCCAACAGATACGCAGTATTTT. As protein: CASSSGLAGGPTDTQYF.

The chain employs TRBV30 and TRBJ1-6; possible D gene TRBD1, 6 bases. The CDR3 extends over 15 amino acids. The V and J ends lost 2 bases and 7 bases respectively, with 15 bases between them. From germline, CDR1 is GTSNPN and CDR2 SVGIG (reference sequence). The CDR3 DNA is TGTGCCTGGAGTCCCTACAGGGTGGGCAATTCACCCCTCCACTTT. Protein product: CAWSPYRVGNSPLHF.

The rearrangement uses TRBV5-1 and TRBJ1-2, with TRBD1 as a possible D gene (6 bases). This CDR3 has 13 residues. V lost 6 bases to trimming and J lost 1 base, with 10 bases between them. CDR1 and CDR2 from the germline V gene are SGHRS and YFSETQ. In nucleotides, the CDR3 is TGCGCCAGCACCCCGGACAGTAACTATGGCTACACCTTC. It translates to CASTPDSNYGYTF. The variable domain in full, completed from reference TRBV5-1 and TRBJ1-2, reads KAGVTQTPRYLIKTRGQQVTLSCSPISGHRSVSWYQQTPGQGLQFLFEYFSETQRNKGNFPGRFSGRQFSNSRSEMNVSTLELGDSALYLCASTPDSNYGYTFGSGTRLTVV.

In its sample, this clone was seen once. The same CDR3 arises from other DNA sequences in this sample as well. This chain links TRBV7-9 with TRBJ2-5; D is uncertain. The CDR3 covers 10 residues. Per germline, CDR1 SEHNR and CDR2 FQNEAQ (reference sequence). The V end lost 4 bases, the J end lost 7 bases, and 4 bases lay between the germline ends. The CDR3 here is CASSSGTQYF. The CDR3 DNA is TGTGCCAGCAGCTCAGGGACCCAGTACTTC.

The CDR3 DNA reads TGTGCCAGCAGTTTATCGCGGCAGAAGTTTAATGAGCAGTTCTTC. Translation gives CASSLSRQKFNEQFF. This sequence joins TRBV27 and TRBJ2-1; the D is unclear. The CDR3 totals 15 residues. With 0 bases removed from V and 7 bases from J, the gap between germline ends came to 13 bases. The germline CDR1 and CDR2 sequences are MNHEY and SMNVEV (reference sequence).